The rows below give T cell receptor beta chains drawn from one sample of a study of T cell repertoires in cytomegalovirus infection. TCRdb passed the reads through MiXCR, listing each CDR3 protein once. Of around 440,000 distinct CDR3 sequences in the sample, about 11% were seen once. Specimen: PBMCs. All receptors come from a human donor in good health (CMV status not recorded). Some clones in this sample may be carry-over from other donors' samples. Both conserved end residues are part of each CDR3. The D gene is left open where the match is weak. Some rows mark clone size as missing; the rest say once, few, many or name a class of expanded clone.

j_call: TRBJ2-1
d_call: TRBD2
clone_size: many
v_call: TRBV5-6
cdr3_aa: CASSLVAGGGKQFF
cdr3_nt: TGTGCCAGCAGCTTGGTGGCGGGAGGGGGAAAGCAGTTCTTC

j_call: TRBJ2-3
d_call: -
clone_size: many
v_call: TRBV7-3
cdr3_aa: CASSLRAGTSTDTQYF
cdr3_nt: TGTGCCAGCAGCTTAAGGGCAGGAACCAGCACAGATACGCAGTATTTT

j_call: TRBJ2-1
d_call: TRBD2
clone_size: -
v_call: TRBV24-1
cdr3_aa: CATSSGGASNEQFF
cdr3_nt: TGTGCCACCAGTAGCGGGGGGGCTTCGAATGAGCAGTTCTTC

j_call: TRBJ2-5
d_call: -
clone_size: many
v_call: TRBV18
cdr3_aa: CASSPRSFDGETQYF
cdr3_nt: TGTGCCAGCTCACCCCGAAGTTTCGACGGGGAGACCCAGTACTTC

j_call: TRBJ1-1
d_call: -
clone_size: -
v_call: TRBV5-1
cdr3_aa: CASTGENTEAFF
cdr3_nt: TGCGCCAGCACGGGGGAGAACACTGAAGCTTTCTTT

j_call: TRBJ2-7
d_call: -
clone_size: many
v_call: TRBV12-5
cdr3_aa: CASGLDYYEQYF
cdr3_nt: TGTGCTAGTGGTTTGGATTACTACGAGCAGTACTTC

j_call: TRBJ2-7
d_call: TRBD2
clone_size: -
v_call: TRBV20-1
cdr3_aa: CSAHSGRSYEQYF
cdr3_nt: TGCAGTGCTCATAGCGGGAGAAGCTACGAGCAGTACTTC

j_call: TRBJ1-3
d_call: -
clone_size: -
v_call: TRBV4-2
cdr3_aa: CASSRRKEGLPGSGNTIYF
cdr3_nt: TGTGCCAGCAGCCGACGCAAGGAGGGACTTCCTGGCTCTGGAAACACCATATATTTT

j_call: TRBJ2-7
d_call: -
clone_size: -
v_call: TRBV28
cdr3_aa: CASGLGTYEQYF
cdr3_nt: TGTGCCAGCGGATTGGGAACCTACGAGCAGTACTTC

j_call: TRBJ1-4
d_call: -
clone_size: many
v_call: TRBV28
cdr3_aa: CASRSSVQRPEKLFF
cdr3_nt: TGTGCCAGCAGGAGCTCAGTCCAGAGACCTGAAAAACTGTTTTTT

j_call: TRBJ2-5
d_call: -
clone_size: many
v_call: TRBV20-1
cdr3_aa: CSARGRRGIQETQYF
cdr3_nt: TGCAGTGCTAGGGGAAGACGGGGGATCCAAGAGACCCAGTACTTC

j_call: TRBJ2-5
d_call: TRBD2
clone_size: many
v_call: TRBV7-3
cdr3_aa: CASSPSGGETQYF
cdr3_nt: TGTGCCAGCAGCCCAAGCGGGGGAGAGACCCAGTACTTC

j_call: TRBJ1-1
d_call: TRBD1
clone_size: many
v_call: TRBV7-8
cdr3_aa: CASSLLGDRASFIF
cdr3_nt: TGTGCCAGCAGCTTACTGGGCGACAGGGCCTCTTTCATCTTT

j_call: TRBJ1-1
d_call: -
clone_size: many
v_call: TRBV7-2
cdr3_aa: CASSLETALNTEAFF
cdr3_nt: TGTGCCAGCAGCTTAGAAACAGCCTTGAACACTGAAGCTTTCTTT

j_call: TRBJ1-1
d_call: -
clone_size: -
v_call: TRBV19
cdr3_aa: CASSMRRAYTEAFF
cdr3_nt: TGTGCCAGTAGTATGAGGAGGGCGTACACTGAAGCTTTCTTT

j_call: TRBJ2-1
d_call: -
clone_size: many
v_call: TRBV7-2
cdr3_aa: CASSLDGDETQQFF
cdr3_nt: TGTGCCAGCAGCTTAGATGGTGATGAGACTCAGCAGTTCTTC

j_call: TRBJ2-7
d_call: -
clone_size: many
v_call: TRBV27
cdr3_aa: CASKKGSYYEQYF
cdr3_nt: TGTGCCAGCAAAAAGGGGTCGTACTACGAGCAGTACTTC

j_call: TRBJ2-3
d_call: -
clone_size: -
v_call: TRBV9
cdr3_aa: CASSVELVGGGVTQYF
cdr3_nt: TGTGCCAGCAGCGTAGAACTGGTCGGAGGAGGCGTTACGCAGTATTTT

j_call: TRBJ2-3
d_call: TRBD1
clone_size: many
v_call: TRBV29-1
cdr3_aa: CSVLGQRGVVTQYF
cdr3_nt: TGCAGCGTCCTGGGACAGCGAGGGGTGGTTACGCAGTATTTT